This T cell receptor (beta chain) stems from a study of Graves' ophthalmopathy and Graves' hyperthyroidism. Transcripts of RNA were the source for amplifying TCR beta CDR3 regions. First-round RT-PCR employed HTBI primers, with a second-round multiplex PCR after it. One entry per CDR3 protein, called by TCRdb with MiXCR from the multiplex PCR reads. The sample includes approximately 210,000 distinct CDR3 sequences, approximately 28% of them seen just once. The sample holds many counts of this clonotype. Per the germline V gene, CDR1 is SGHTA and CDR2 is FQGNSA. The CDR3 sequence is 11 residues long. V was pared by 5 bases and J by 4 bases, with 3 bases between.

The sequence came from a man aged 45-65 years with Graves' ophthalmopathy. The source material was peripheral blood. The rearrangement joins TRBV7-2 to TRBJ1-3; D is ambiguous. CDR3 DNA: TGTGCCAGCAGCCCCGGAAACACCATATATTTT. It yields the protein CASSPGNTIYF.